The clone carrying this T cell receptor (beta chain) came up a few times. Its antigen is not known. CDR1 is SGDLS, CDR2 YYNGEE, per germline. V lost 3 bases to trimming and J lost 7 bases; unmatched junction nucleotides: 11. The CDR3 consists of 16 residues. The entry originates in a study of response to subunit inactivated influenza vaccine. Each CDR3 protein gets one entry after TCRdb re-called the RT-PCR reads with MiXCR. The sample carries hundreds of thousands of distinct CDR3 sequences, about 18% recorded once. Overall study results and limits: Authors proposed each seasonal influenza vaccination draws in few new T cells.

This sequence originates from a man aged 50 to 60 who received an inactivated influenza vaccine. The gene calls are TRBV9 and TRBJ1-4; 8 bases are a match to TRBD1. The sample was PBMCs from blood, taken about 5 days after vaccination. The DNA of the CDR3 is TGTGCCAGCAGCGCGGGACAGGCCCGGATAAGTGAAAAACTGTTTTTT. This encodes CASSAGQARISEKLFF.